This record covers a single T cell receptor beta chain. Its antigen is not known. Unstimulated regulatory T cells (CD4+CD25+CD127-), CD4+CD25- non-regulatory cells, CD4 and CD8 cells were FACS-sorted from thawed PBMCs. These data belong to a study of Tregs in tolerant kidney transplant recipients. Generated by immunoSEQ multiplex PCR, the TCRdb table keeps only in-frame clones and is missing some. Of roughly 120,000 clones listed, around nine tenths are singletons. Study results and caveats: Few patients were studied, so findings need validation in larger groups. No direct test of biological reproducibility was done here.

Germline V lookup: CDR1 SEHNR, CDR2 FQNEAQ (reference sequence). CDR3 length equals 13 residues. V was pared by 8 bases and J by 5 bases, with 15 bases between. V usage is TRBV7-9 and J usage is TRBJ1-2, with no clear D. The sequence was collected from a human donor in good health. Source material: CD4+ T cells from blood. The CDR3 DNA follows: TGTGCCAGCCAACCCCGGAATCATTATGGCTACACCTTC. This codes for CASQPRNHYGYTF. The whole variable domain, filled in from reference TRBV7-9 and TRBJ1-2, reads DTGVSQNPRHKITKRGQNVTFRCDPISEHNRLYWYRQTLGQGPEFLTYFQNEAQLEKSRLLSDRFSAERPKGSFSTLEIQRTEQGDSAMYLCASQPRNHYGYTFGSGTRLTVV.